Presented here are 25 T cell receptor beta chains from one specimen sequenced in a study of T cell changes during pregnancy in multiple sclerosis. Profiling relied on immunoSEQ multiplex PCR, and the TCRdb table lists in-frame clones only, not all of them. The table records some 27,000 clones, around 90% of them present only once. The source material was CD4+ T cells from peripheral blood mononuclear cells, sampled in the first trimester of pregnancy. These TCRs come from a female donor in good health, enrolled as a control in a pregnancy study.

The chain couples TRBV7-8 to TRBJ1-4; no clear D gene. The germline gives CDR1 SGHVS, CDR2 FQNEAQ. The V end was cut by 0 bases, the J end by 8 bases, with 7 bases between. There are 13 residues in the CDR3. This chain's CDR3 is CASSLASGEKLFF. For the CDR3, the DNA is TGTGCCAGCAGCTTAGCGAGCGGGGAAAAACTGTTTTTT.

The chain combines TRBV6-5 with TRBJ1-1; D gene ambiguous. The length of the CDR3 is 16 residues. The V end was cut by 3 bases, the J end by 4 bases, with 18 bases between. CDR1 and CDR2 from the germline V gene are MNHEY and SVGAGI. This CDR3 reads CASSYGLSGGPTEAFF. The CDR3 DNA reads TGTGCCAGCAGTTATGGGCTTAGCGGAGGACCCACTGAAGCTTTCTTT.

This chain links TRBV30 with TRBJ1-6; 7 bases are shared with TRBD1. V shed 4 bases and J 5 bases; nucleotides not matched to a gene: 8. The length of the CDR3 is 15 residues. The germline CDR1 and CDR2 sequences are GTSNPN and SVGIG (reference sequence). The CDR3 protein is CAWTPLDRDNSPLHF. CDR3 nucleotides: TGTGCCTGGACCCCCCTTGACAGGGATAATTCACCCCTCCACTTT. Drawing the rest from reference TRBV30 and TRBJ1-6, the complete variable domain is SQTIHQWPATLVQPVGSPLSLECTVEGTSNPNLYWYRQAAGRGLQLLFYSVGIGQISSEVPQNLSASRPQDRQFILSSKKLLLSDSGFYLCAWTPLDRDNSPLHFGNGTRLTVT.

Here the CDR3 DNA reads TGTGCCAGCAGTGAAGGTAGGGCAGGGGGCAGGGAGCAGTACTTC. Translation: CASSEGRAGGREQYF. J is TRBJ2-7 and V is TRBV6-1, with TRBD1 matching over 8 bases. This CDR3 is built from 15 residues. CDR1 is MNHNS, CDR2 SASEGT, per germline. Trimming cost V 1 base and J 7 bases; bases outside gene matches: 9.

This clone occurred once. The rearrangement joins TRBV11-3 to TRBJ2-2, with D hard to call. Germline V lookup: CDR1 SGHNT, CDR2 YENEEA. The CDR3 has 15 residues. The ends were cut back, 5 bases at V and 0 bases at J, with 10 bases in the middle. The CDR3, as DNA: TGTGCCAGCAGCCCGCCGTGGCCGAACACCGGGGAGCTGTTTTTT. It specifies CASSPPWPNTGELFF.

The chain links TRBV5-8 to TRBJ2-1; 9 bases are a match to TRBD1. The V gene end was trimmed by 0 bases and the J gene end by 4 bases; junction bases not matched to a gene: 2. This CDR3 is 15 amino acids long. Germline CDR1 SGHTS, CDR2 YDEGEE. The DNA for the CDR3 is TGTGCCAGCAGCTTGGAACAGGGGGCATACAATGAGCAGTTCTTC. Translation gives CASSLEQGAYNEQFF. The whole variable domain, filled in from reference TRBV5-8 and TRBJ2-1, reads EAGVTQSPTHLIKTRGQQATLRCSPISGHTSVYWYQQALGLGLQFLLWYDEGEERNRGNFPPRFSGRQFPNYSSELNVNALELEDSALYLCASSLEQGAYNEQFFGPGTRLTVL.

Here the CDR3 DNA reads TGTGCCAGCAGCGTAGTCGGGACTAATCCCCACAATGAGCAGTTCTTC. It yields the protein CASSVVGTNPHNEQFF. This chain connects TRBV9 to TRBJ2-1; 7 bases line up with TRBD2. Germline loops: CDR1 SGDLS, CDR2 YYNGEE. V lost 0 bases and J lost 5; bases outside the gene matches: 8. The CDR3 is 16 amino acids.

This chain joins TRBV28 and TRBJ2-1, with a weak D call TRBD2 (7 bases). Trimming left V 5 bases short and J 7 bases short, with 15 bases between. The CDR3 spans 14 residues. Germline lookup yields CDR1 MDHEN and CDR2 SYDVKM. The DNA of the CDR3 is TGTGCCAGCAGTGGGGGGGGGCTACTGAATGAGCAGTTCTTC. It codes for CASSGGGLLNEQFF.

The chain recombines TRBV9 with TRBJ2-7; a weak D match, TRBD2 (5 bases). The CDR3 length is 13 residues. Looked up from germline, CDR1 is SGDLS and CDR2 is YYNGEE. Trimming left V 3 bases short and J 3 bases short, with 10 bases between. The CDR3 sequence: CASSGTSLYEQYF. CDR3 DNA: TGTGCCAGCAGCGGGACTTCCCTCTACGAGCAGTACTTC.

There are a few counts of this clone. This rearrangement joins TRBV7-9 to TRBJ2-1; D might be TRBD2 (5 bases). V was clipped by 3 bases and J by 8 bases, with 11 bases between them. From germline, CDR1 is SEHNR and CDR2 FQNEAQ (reference sequence). The CDR3 runs to 13 residues. The CDR3 loop is CASSFTLRDEQFF. The DNA for the CDR3 is TGTGCCAGCAGCTTTACCCTGAGGGATGAGCAGTTCTTC.

The J gene is TRBJ1-2, the V gene TRBV18; no clear D. Germline assignment: CDR1 KGHSH and CDR2 LQKENI. Trimming took 6 bases from V and 4 from J, leaving 12 bases between them. This CDR3 region has 13 residues. CDR3: CASSPTTLYGYTF. The DNA of the CDR3 is TGTGCCAGCTCGCCCACAACGCTCTATGGCTACACCTTC.

The chain uses TRBV2 and TRBJ2-5; 10 positions match TRBD2. The CDR3 runs to 15 residues. With V trimmed by 3 bases and J by 5 bases, 6 bases remained unmatched. Germline V gives CDR1 SNHLY, CDR2 FYNNEI. The CDR3: CASSELAGVGETQYF. The CDR3 DNA reads TGTGCCAGCAGTGAGCTAGCGGGGGTGGGGGAGACCCAGTACTTC.

The table lists this clone with a count of one. The chain links TRBV29-1 to TRBJ1-1; D is possibly TRBD1 (6 bases). The germline V gene encodes CDR1 SQVTM and CDR2 ANQGSEA. The V gene lost 7 bases and the J gene lost 2 bases, with 14 bases spanning the gap. The CDR3 runs to 13 residues. Here the CDR3 reads CSGCRGINTEAFF. CDR3 in DNA: TGCAGCGGTTGTAGGGGGATCAACACTGAAGCTTTCTTT.

The rearrangement links TRBV7-8 to TRBJ2-1, with TRBD2 matching over 13 bases. The CDR3 covers 17 residues. J was trimmed by 7 bases and V by 5 bases; bases with no gene match: 11. Germline V gene data show CDR1 as SGHVS and CDR2 as FQNEAQ. The CDR3 loop reads CASSARWTSGGRNEQFF. Here the CDR3 DNA reads TGTGCCAGCAGCGCGCGCTGGACTAGCGGGGGACGGAATGAGCAGTTCTTC.

The gene calls are TRBV5-1 and TRBJ2-2, with D perhaps TRBD1 (6 bases). The CDR3 contains 15 residues. Germline lookup yields CDR1 SGHRS and CDR2 YFSETQ. Trimming took 5 bases from V and 4 from J, leaving 15 bases between them. The CDR3 reads CASSPQQGTTGELFF. CDR3 DNA: TGCGCCAGCAGTCCTCAACAGGGTACCACCGGGGAGCTGTTTTTT.

The rearrangement links TRBV19 to TRBJ2-1, with TRBD1 matching 10 bases. Per the germline V gene, CDR1 is LNHDA and CDR2 is SQIVND (reference sequence). The CDR3 has 14 residues. The V segment lost 9 bases and the J segment 8 bases; nucleotides outside the gene matches: 10. In DNA, the CDR3 is TGTGCCAGCTCCCCGGGACAGGGGTTAGATGAGCAGTTCTTC. It translates to CASSPGQGLDEQFF.

The CDR3 coding sequence is TGTGCCAGCACCGGAGTAGAGACTAGCGGGCTGGGAGGGTACGAGCAGTACTTC. Translated, it gives CASTGVETSGLGGYEQYF. This chain joins TRBV2 and TRBJ2-7; 10 nucleotides align to TRBD2. The CDR3 contains 18 residues. With V trimmed by 7 bases and J by 4 bases, 19 bases remained unmatched. The germline gives CDR1 SNHLY, CDR2 FYNNEI. Together with reference TRBV2 and TRBJ2-7, the CDR3 gives the full variable domain: EPEVTQTPSHQVTQMGQEVILRCVPISNHLYFYWYRQILGQKVEFLVSFYNNEISEKSEIFDDQFSVERPDGSNFTLKIRSTKLEDSAMYFCASTGVETSGLGGYEQYFGPGTRLTVT.

The chain combines TRBV28 with TRBJ2-2; 9 bases match TRBD1. This CDR3 comprises 19 residues. CDR1 is MDHEN and CDR2 is SYDVKM in the germline V gene. After removal of 1 base from V and 0 bases from J, the junction contained 9 bases not matched to a gene. The CDR3 loop is CASSLFVGTGYSNTGELFF. As DNA, the CDR3 is TGTGCCAGCAGTTTATTTGTCGGGACAGGGTATTCGAACACCGGGGAGCTGTTTTTT. Drawing the rest from reference TRBV28 and TRBJ2-2, the complete variable domain is DVKVTQSSRYLVKRTGEKVFLECVQDMDHENMFWYRQDPGLGLRLIYFSYDVKMKEKGDIPEGYSVSREKKERFSLILESASTNQTSMYLCASSLFVGTGYSNTGELFFGEGSRLTVL.

This clone appeared once. The chain carries TRBV5-1 and TRBJ2-5; TRBD2 aligns across 13 bases. The germline CDR1 and CDR2 sequences are SGHRS and YFSETQ. V shed 4 bases, J shed 1 base, and the junction held 13 bases outside the gene matches. CDR3 length equals 19 residues. As DNA, the CDR3 is TGCGCCAGCAGCAAGACTGGGACTAGCGGGATCGGTCCCCAAGAGACCCAGTACTTC. Protein: CASSKTGTSGIGPQETQYF.

The J gene is TRBJ1-2, the V gene TRBV5-4; possible D gene TRBD1, 6 bases. CDR1 and CDR2 from the germline V gene are SGHNT and YYREEE (reference sequence). Trimming left V 0 bases short and J 6 bases short, with 9 bases between. The length of the CDR3 is 13 residues. The CDR3 bases are TGTGCCAGCAGCTTGGCTCCAGGGGATGGCTACACCTTC. Residues: CASSLAPGDGYTF.

This clone was seen more than once but under ten times. In DNA form, the CDR3 reads TGCAGTGCGAACCAGCGGGCTGAAGCTTTCTTT. Its translation is CSANQRAEAFF. This chain uses TRBV20-1 with TRBJ1-1; D is unclear. Germline CDR1 and CDR2: DFQATT and SNEGSKA (reference sequence). V lost 6 bases to trimming and J lost 6 bases, with 11 bases between them. The CDR3 runs 11 residues.

The rearrangement joins TRBV5-1 to TRBJ1-6, with 9 bases matching TRBD1. From germline, CDR1 is SGHRS and CDR2 YFSETQ. The V segment lost 3 bases and the J segment 7 bases; nucleotides outside the gene matches: 2. This CDR3 region has 14 residues. As DNA, the CDR3 is TGCGCCAGCAGCTCGGACAGGGGCAATTCACCCCTCCACTTT. Its translation is CASSSDRGNSPLHF.

This clone occurred a few times. The V gene is TRBV7-2, the J gene TRBJ2-7; a possible D gene is TRBD2 (6 bases). The germline V and J ends were trimmed by 1 base and 0 bases, with 19 bases remaining between them. The CDR3 totals 18 residues. CDR1 and CDR2 (germline): SGHTA, FQGNSA. CDR3 sequence: CASSLGSPSASFSYEQYF. The CDR3 DNA follows: TGTGCCAGCAGCTTAGGTTCCCCTAGCGCAAGTTTCTCCTACGAGCAGTACTTC.

The CDR3 loop reads CTSSQEGPGQGNTGELFF. Written as DNA, the CDR3 is TGCACCAGCAGCCAAGAGGGGCCGGGACAGGGCAATACCGGGGAGCTGTTTTTT. The chain carries TRBV1 and TRBJ2-2; no check of the table's D call, TRBD1, against the DNA was made. TRBV1 is marked as a pseudogene. The CDR3 loop spans 18 amino acids.

The rearrangement joins TRBV4-2 to TRBJ2-7; 9 nucleotides agree with TRBD2. There are 16 residues in the CDR3. V trimming: 0 bases; J trimming: 6 bases; junction bases outside the gene matches: 9. Germline CDR1 LGHNA, CDR2 YNFKEQ. CDR3 DNA sequence: TGTGCCAGCAGCCAAGACGAGGGACTAGCAAGTGGCGAGCAGTACTTC. Amino acid sequence: CASSQDEGLASGEQYF.